The TCR beta chain described here comes from a study of blood T cell repertoires in COVID-19. Sequencing was performed with immunoSEQ multiplex PCR; in TCRdb, only in-frame clones are kept and a portion is missing. The repertoire holds approximately 110,000 clones, with around 88% as singletons. CDR3 length: 14 residues. Germline V CDR1 and CDR2: SNHLY, FYNNEI. V dropped 2 bases and J dropped 4 bases, with 9 bases sitting between them. The rearrangement joins TRBV2 to TRBJ1-5; no definite D call. Sequencing was performed on peripheral blood. The source is a woman between 50 and 59 years old with active or convalescent COVID-19. The CDR3 DNA reads TGTGCCAGCAGTGAAAACGGGAGGAATCAGCCCCAGCATTTT. Its translation: CASSENGRNQPQHF. The full variable domain, completed using reference TRBV2 and TRBJ1-5, is EPEVTQTPSHQVTQMGQEVILRCVPISNHLYFYWYRQILGQKVEFLVSFYNNEISEKSEIFDDQFSVERPDGSNFTLKIRSTKLEDSAMYFCASSENGRNQPQHFGDGTRLSIL.